This T cell receptor beta chain derives from a study of T-cell reconstitution after alpha-beta-depleted transplantation in children (dated by TCRdb to the mid-2010s). Study-level background: Using TCR repertoire profiling, the study quantitatively followed how T-cell immune reconstitution unfolded in children after TCRalphabeta/CD19-depleted allogeneic hematopoietic cell transplantation.

This clonotype was seen a handful of times. Which antigen it targets is not known. The record has no base qualities; no much larger clone is one base away. General study outcomes and caveats: In some patients, high TCRbeta diversity at day 60 was attributed to recipient T cells and intrathymic progenitors that had survived conditioning. The apparently early recovery of alphabetaT-cell counts about two months after transplant reportedly depended on only several hundred rapidly expanded clones that came from non-depleted graft cells. The frequencies of hyperexpanded clones fell over the following months, and after one year, T-cell counts and TCRbeta diversity were mostly attributed to newly produced T cells.

The CDR3, cysteine through phenylalanine, is 14 amino acids long. The kept DNA is CDR3 alone, 42 bases in frame from the first base. From a lookup of the germline V gene, CDR1 and CDR2 are LGHNA and YNFKEQ. Trimming at the junction amounts to 5 bases on V and 4 bases on J, and the germline ends lie 11 bases apart. The treatment or condition label, read with the paper, signifies: allogeneic hematopoietic cell transplantation with graft depleted of TCRalphabeta T cells and CD19 B cells. The transplant recipients were children given TCRalphabeta/CD19-depleted allogeneic hematopoietic cell grafts. Libraries were constructed by PCR. TCRdb lists the instrument as Illumina HiSeq 2500. TCR libraries were prepared with molecular barcoding, using unique molecular identifiers to normalize TCRbeta repertoire quantification. TCRdb handled the public reads itself, with Q25 trimming in fastp and clone calling in MiXCR, and kept productive beta chains. CDR3 protein duplicates are merged, each entry listing the most common genes and DNA. This sample has 250,000 to 300,000 distinct CDR3 sequences in its table, and almost 8% of those were observed once. Of the sample, approximately 9.6% is held by the ten largest clones.

This TCR derives from a female patient between 2 and 15 years old who had a stem cell transplant for Fanconi anemia, so the T cells may come from the graft donor. The V and J genes are TRBV4-2 and TRBJ2-2; the D segment could be TRBD2, given 5 matching bases. Sequencing used peripheral blood, obtained 360 days after TCRalphabeta/CD19-depleted stem cell transplant. CDR3 region: CASSETRGTGELFF. The nucleotide sequence is TGTGCCAGCAGCGAGACTCGGGGCACCGGGGAGCTGTTTTTT.